This entry is about one T cell receptor (beta chain). The target antigen is unknown. The data were obtained in a study of T cell responses to AZD1222 COVID-19 vaccine. Broader study findings: Recipients of two AZD1222 doses showed rising Spike-specific TCR breadth and depth. Repertoires were sampled only after the peak T cell response.

The method was immunoSEQ multiplex PCR; TCRdb's version includes in-frame clones alone and lacks a portion of them. The sample yields 100,000 to 150,000 clones, about 89% seen once. The CDR3 consists of 16 residues. Trimming took 3 bases from V and 4 from J, leaving 19 bases between them. Germline CDR1 and CDR2: DFQATT and SNEGSKA (reference sequence). V gene TRBV20-1 combines with J gene TRBJ2-1, with D possibly being TRBD1 (6 bases). The receptor's source is an adult in good health. The sample here was peripheral blood, taken on day 0 of AZD1222 vaccination. The CDR3 DNA sequence: TGCAGTGCTAGTTTATTATGGGGGACACTTTACAATGAGCAGTTCTTC. Its translation: CSASLLWGTLYNEQFF.